This T cell receptor (beta chain) is drawn from a study of beta chain features in type 1 diabetes. This clone was recorded a few times. Investigators reverse transcribed all isolated RNA, so they sequenced expressed TCRB transcripts. Method: immunoSEQ multiplex PCR; TCRdb's copy keeps in-frame clones and lacks some. The data show some 150,000 clones, 9% to 10% seen once. Sequencing was performed on central memory CD4+ T cells from blood. The sequence was collected from a woman between 40 and 55 years old in good health.

The CDR3 sequence is CASSLKWTGGGEQYF. The CDR3 DNA reads as TGTGCCAGCAGCTTAAAATGGACAGGGGGCGGCGAGCAGTACTTC. The chain recombines TRBV5-6 with TRBJ2-7, with TRBD1 matching over 11 bases. V lost 2 bases and J lost 6; bases outside the gene matches: 7. Looked up from germline, CDR1 is SGHDT and CDR2 is YYEEEE. The length of the CDR3 is 15 residues.